The rows below give T cell receptor beta chains drawn from one sample of a study of CD8+CD57+ T cells in acquired aplastic anemia. TCRdb called the reads again in MiXCR, with one record for every CDR3 protein. The profile shows approximately 130,000 distinct CDR3 sequences, about 40% of them singletons. The sample comprised sorted CD4+, CD8+, or CD8+CD57+ T cells (not recorded which) from PBMCs. These receptor sequences come from a human donor in good health, serving as a control. The CDR3 runs from the conserved cysteine through the conserved F or W. Fields, in order: clone size, D gene, CDR3 length, J gene, V gene, CDR3 DNA, CDR3 protein. D genes are given only for firm matches. Only some rows state a clone size, as once, few, many or a class for expanded clones.

clone size: many
D gene: NA
CDR3 length: 15
J gene: TRBJ2-3
V gene: TRBV24-1
CDR3 DNA: TGTGCCACCAGTGAACCCGGCGGGAGCACAGATACGCAGTATTTT
CDR3 protein: CATSEPGGSTDTQYF

clone size: NA
D gene: NA
CDR3 length: 14
J gene: TRBJ2-7
V gene: TRBV7-8
CDR3 DNA: TGTGCCAGCAGCTTAGGGGAAGTCGCCTACGAGCAGTACTTC
CDR3 protein: CASSLGEVAYEQYF

clone size: few
D gene: NA
CDR3 length: 11
J gene: TRBJ2-1
V gene: TRBV6-5
CDR3 DNA: TGTGCCAGCAGTTTATGGCCATGGCAGTTCTTC
CDR3 protein: CASSLWPWQFF

clone size: NA
D gene: TRBD1
CDR3 length: 15
J gene: TRBJ1-6
V gene: TRBV19
CDR3 DNA: TGTGCCAGTAGTACGGGACAGGGATCTAATTCACCCCTCCACTTT
CDR3 protein: CASSTGQGSNSPLHF

clone size: many
D gene: TRBD1
CDR3 length: 13
J gene: TRBJ1-2
V gene: TRBV10-3
CDR3 DNA: TGTGCCATCAAGGGACAGGGTGTCTATGGCTACACCTTC
CDR3 protein: CAIKGQGVYGYTF

clone size: NA
D gene: NA
CDR3 length: 17
J gene: TRBJ1-5
V gene: TRBV19
CDR3 DNA: TGTGCCAGTAGTATAGTCCAGACATCGATAAAGAATCAGCCCCAGCATTTT
CDR3 protein: CASSIVQTSIKNQPQHF

clone size: many
D gene: NA
CDR3 length: 14
J gene: TRBJ2-2
V gene: TRBV10-3
CDR3 DNA: TGTGCCATCAGGCGAATCGCGAACACCGGGGAGCTGTTTTTT
CDR3 protein: CAIRRIANTGELFF

clone size: many
D gene: TRBD1
CDR3 length: 15
J gene: TRBJ1-5
V gene: TRBV20-1
CDR3 DNA: TGCAGTGCTAGAGATTCGGACAGGGGCAATCAGCCCCAGCATTTT
CDR3 protein: CSARDSDRGNQPQHF

clone size: many
D gene: NA
CDR3 length: 13
J gene: TRBJ1-5
V gene: TRBV6-2/TRBV6-3
CDR3 DNA: TGTGCCAGCAGGTATGAGGGTGCTCAGCCCCAGCATTTT
CDR3 protein: CASRYEGAQPQHF

clone size: NA
D gene: TRBD2
CDR3 length: 15
J gene: TRBJ2-1
V gene: TRBV5-1
CDR3 DNA: TGCGCCAGCGGCGCGACTAGCGGGGGAGTAAATGAGCAGTTCTTC
CDR3 protein: CASGATSGGVNEQFF

clone size: many
D gene: NA
CDR3 length: 16
J gene: TRBJ2-3
V gene: TRBV5-4
CDR3 DNA: TGTGCCAGCAGCCCGGGTACTCCCGGGGGCACAGATACGCAGTATTTT
CDR3 protein: CASSPGTPGGTDTQYF

clone size: NA
D gene: NA
CDR3 length: 14
J gene: TRBJ1-6
V gene: TRBV19
CDR3 DNA: TGTGCCAGTAAGCAGTTCCTGGGTAATTCACCCCTCCACTTT
CDR3 protein: CASKQFLGNSPLHF

clone size: many
D gene: TRBD2
CDR3 length: 15
J gene: TRBJ2-1
V gene: TRBV2
CDR3 DNA: TGTGCCAGCAGTCAAGGCGGGGGCTCCTACAATGAGCAGTTCTTC
CDR3 protein: CASSQGGGSYNEQFF

clone size: many
D gene: TRBD1
CDR3 length: 14
J gene: TRBJ1-2
V gene: TRBV10-2
CDR3 DNA: TGCGCCAGCAGTGTCGGACAGGGGGCCTATGGCTACACCTTC
CDR3 protein: CASSVGQGAYGYTF

clone size: many
D gene: TRBD1
CDR3 length: 13
J gene: TRBJ2-5
V gene: TRBV29-1
CDR3 DNA: TGCAGCGTTGAGGACAGGGTAAAGGAGACCCAGTACTTC
CDR3 protein: CSVEDRVKETQYF

clone size: many
D gene: NA
CDR3 length: 13
J gene: TRBJ1-1
V gene: TRBV20-1
CDR3 DNA: TGCAGTGCTAGAGATCACCGCAACACTGAAGCTTTCTTT
CDR3 protein: CSARDHRNTEAFF

clone size: NA
D gene: TRBD2
CDR3 length: 19
J gene: TRBJ2-1
V gene: TRBV7-9
CDR3 DNA: TGTGCCAGCAGCTTAGTCCCTCGGACTAGCGGGGGGATTAAAAATGAGCAGTTCTTC
CDR3 protein: CASSLVPRTSGGIKNEQFF

clone size: NA
D gene: NA
CDR3 length: 12
J gene: TRBJ1-3
V gene: TRBV29-1
CDR3 DNA: TGCAGCGGACGGGGCGGAGGAAACACCATATATTTT
CDR3 protein: CSGRGGGNTIYF

clone size: few
D gene: NA
CDR3 length: 15
J gene: TRBJ2-7
V gene: TRBV28
CDR3 DNA: TGTGCCAGCAGGGGCGAAGTGTCCCCCTCCTACGAGCAGTACTTC
CDR3 protein: CASRGEVSPSYEQYF

clone size: NA
D gene: NA
CDR3 length: 16
J gene: TRBJ2-2
V gene: TRBV10-1
CDR3 DNA: TGTGCCAGCAGTTACTTGGGTTCCACGACCACCGGGGAGCTGTTTTTT
CDR3 protein: CASSYLGSTTTGELFF

clone size: few
D gene: TRBD2
CDR3 length: 14
J gene: TRBJ2-1
V gene: TRBV24-1
CDR3 DNA: TGTGCCACCTCACTAGCGGGGGGGCTCAATGAGCAGTTCTTC
CDR3 protein: CATSLAGGLNEQFF

clone size: NA
D gene: NA
CDR3 length: 14
J gene: TRBJ1-1
V gene: TRBV5-5
CDR3 DNA: TGTGCCAGCAGCTTGGAACAGGTCGACACTGAAGCTTTCTTT
CDR3 protein: CASSLEQVDTEAFF

clone size: many
D gene: TRBD1
CDR3 length: 12
J gene: TRBJ1-3
V gene: TRBV6-1
CDR3 DNA: TGTGCGGCAGGGGGCTCCGGAAACACCATATATTTT
CDR3 protein: CAAGGSGNTIYF

clone size: once
D gene: NA
CDR3 length: 15
J gene: TRBJ1-2
V gene: TRBV11-2
CDR3 DNA: TGTGCCAGCAGCTTACGGACAGTGGTAAACTATGGCTACACCTTC
CDR3 protein: CASSLRTVVNYGYTF

clone size: NA
D gene: NA
CDR3 length: 16
J gene: TRBJ1-5
V gene: TRBV19
CDR3 DNA: TGTGCCAGTAGTATATACGGAGGGCTTAGCAATCAGCCCCAGCATTTT
CDR3 protein: CASSIYGGLSNQPQHF

clone size: NA
D gene: NA
CDR3 length: 11
J gene: TRBJ2-5
V gene: TRBV7-4
CDR3 DNA: TGTGCCAGCAGCCCGGCAGAGACCCAGTACTTC
CDR3 protein: CASSPAETQYF

clone size: many
D gene: NA
CDR3 length: 13
J gene: TRBJ1-6
V gene: TRBV9
CDR3 DNA: TGTGCCAGCAGCCGGGGAGAAGGATCACCCCTCCACTTT
CDR3 protein: CASSRGEGSPLHF

clone size: many
D gene: NA
CDR3 length: 15
J gene: TRBJ1-2
V gene: TRBV12-3/TRBV12-4
CDR3 DNA: TGTGCCACCCAGGGGACGGAGGGGTTCGGGTATGGCTACACCTTC
CDR3 protein: CATQGTEGFGYGYTF

clone size: few
D gene: TRBD1
CDR3 length: 15
J gene: TRBJ2-1
V gene: TRBV19
CDR3 DNA: TGTGCCAGTAGTGCGGGCCGGGACAGTGGCGATGAGCAGTTCTTC
CDR3 protein: CASSAGRDSGDEQFF

clone size: NA
D gene: TRBD1
CDR3 length: 14
J gene: TRBJ2-1
V gene: TRBV20-1
CDR3 DNA: TGCAGTGCTAGAGATCCTGACAGGGCGAATGAGCAGTTCTTC
CDR3 protein: CSARDPDRANEQFF

clone size: NA
D gene: NA
CDR3 length: 12
J gene: TRBJ1-2
V gene: TRBV12-3/TRBV12-4
CDR3 DNA: TGTGCCAGCAGTAGACCTGGGACAGGCTACACCTTC
CDR3 protein: CASSRPGTGYTF

clone size: NA
D gene: TRBD1
CDR3 length: 16
J gene: TRBJ1-1
V gene: TRBV24-1
CDR3 DNA: TGTGCCACCAGTGATCCCGGTGGACAGGGGAGGGCTGAAGCTTTCTTT
CDR3 protein: CATSDPGGQGRAEAFF

clone size: many
D gene: TRBD1
CDR3 length: 15
J gene: TRBJ1-1
V gene: TRBV2
CDR3 DNA: TGTGCCAGCAGACTCGACAGGGGAGGGAACACTGAAGCTTTCTTT
CDR3 protein: CASRLDRGGNTEAFF

clone size: NA
D gene: NA
CDR3 length: 17
J gene: TRBJ1-3
V gene: TRBV5-1
CDR3 DNA: TGCGCCAGCAGCCCCCTCCCCCAGTTTTTCCCTGGAAACACCATATATTTT
CDR3 protein: CASSPLPQFFPGNTIYF

clone size: NA
D gene: NA
CDR3 length: 12
J gene: TRBJ2-5
V gene: TRBV10-2
CDR3 DNA: TGCGCCAGCAGTGAGTCGAGAGAGACCCAGTACTTC
CDR3 protein: CASSESRETQYF

clone size: NA
D gene: TRBD1
CDR3 length: 12
J gene: TRBJ1-2
V gene: TRBV20-1
CDR3 DNA: TGCAGTGCTGGCAACAGGGGTTATGGCTACACCTTC
CDR3 protein: CSAGNRGYGYTF

clone size: many
D gene: NA
CDR3 length: 13
J gene: TRBJ1-5
V gene: TRBV10-1
CDR3 DNA: TGCGCCAGCAGTACAGGGCCCAATCAGCCCCAGCATTTT
CDR3 protein: CASSTGPNQPQHF

clone size: NA
D gene: NA
CDR3 length: 16
J gene: TRBJ2-2
V gene: TRBV18
CDR3 DNA: TGTGCCAGCAGTCACGGTGGGAGCGCCGGGGCCGGGGAGCTGTTTTTT
CDR3 protein: CASSHGGSAGAGELFF

clone size: many
D gene: TRBD2
CDR3 length: 15
J gene: TRBJ2-1
V gene: TRBV2
CDR3 DNA: TGTGCCAGCAGGGGGTTGGCGGGGGTACACAATGAGCAGTTCTTC
CDR3 protein: CASRGLAGVHNEQFF

clone size: NA
D gene: NA
CDR3 length: 15
J gene: TRBJ2-6
V gene: TRBV19
CDR3 DNA: TGTACCAGTAGTCGAGTCCCCTCTGGGGCCAACGTCCTGACTTTC
CDR3 protein: CTSSRVPSGANVLTF

clone size: NA
D gene: NA
CDR3 length: 15
J gene: TRBJ2-6
V gene: TRBV5-1
CDR3 DNA: TGCGCCAGCAGCCTAAGAACCACCGGGGCCAACGTCCTGACTTTC
CDR3 protein: CASSLRTTGANVLTF

clone size: many
D gene: NA
CDR3 length: 11
J gene: TRBJ2-5
V gene: TRBV20-1
CDR3 DNA: TGCAGTGCTAGGGGCTGGGAGACCCAGTACTTC
CDR3 protein: CSARGWETQYF

clone size: many
D gene: NA
CDR3 length: 13
J gene: TRBJ2-3
V gene: TRBV10-1
CDR3 DNA: TGCGCCAGCAGTGAATCGGACCCAGATACGCAGTATTTT
CDR3 protein: CASSESDPDTQYF

clone size: NA
D gene: TRBD2
CDR3 length: 15
J gene: TRBJ2-7
V gene: TRBV11-2
CDR3 DNA: TGTGCCAGCAGGAGGACTAGCGATTCCCCGAGGGAGCAGTACTTC
CDR3 protein: CASRRTSDSPREQYF

clone size: many
D gene: NA
CDR3 length: 15
J gene: TRBJ2-3
V gene: TRBV3-1
CDR3 DNA: TGTGCCAGCAGCCAAACGGAGGGGGCCACAGATACGCAGTATTTT
CDR3 protein: CASSQTEGATDTQYF

clone size: NA
D gene: NA
CDR3 length: 15
J gene: TRBJ2-7
V gene: TRBV25-1
CDR3 DNA: TGTGCCAGCAGTCAGGGACTGGGGTTTGTCTACGAGCAGTACTTC
CDR3 protein: CASSQGLGFVYEQYF

clone size: NA
D gene: NA
CDR3 length: 9
J gene: TRBJ2-5
V gene: TRBV7-9
CDR3 DNA: TGTGCCAGCAGCTTAGCCCGGTACTTC
CDR3 protein: CASSLARYF

clone size: many
D gene: NA
CDR3 length: 14
J gene: TRBJ1-1
V gene: TRBV14
CDR3 DNA: TGTGCCAGCAGCCAAGACCGGACCAACACTGAAGCTTTCTTT
CDR3 protein: CASSQDRTNTEAFF

clone size: many
D gene: NA
CDR3 length: 14
J gene: TRBJ2-7
V gene: TRBV5-1
CDR3 DNA: TGCGCCAGCAGCTTGGGAGGAGTCCTGGGCGAGCAGTACTTC
CDR3 protein: CASSLGGVLGEQYF

clone size: many
D gene: NA
CDR3 length: 14
J gene: TRBJ2-3
V gene: TRBV20-1
CDR3 DNA: TGCAGTGCTCGGACCTTACTTAGTGCAGATACGCAGTATTTT
CDR3 protein: CSARTLLSADTQYF

clone size: many
D gene: NA
CDR3 length: 11
J gene: TRBJ2-3
V gene: TRBV2
CDR3 DNA: TGTGCCAGCGCCCAGACAGATACGCAGTATTTT
CDR3 protein: CASAQTDTQYF

clone size: many
D gene: NA
CDR3 length: 16
J gene: TRBJ2-7
V gene: TRBV7-9
CDR3 DNA: TGTGCCAGCAGCTTAGCGTGGCGGGACAGCTCCTACGAGCAGTACTTC
CDR3 protein: CASSLAWRDSSYEQYF

clone size: NA
D gene: TRBD1
CDR3 length: 15
J gene: TRBJ1-1
V gene: TRBV9
CDR3 DNA: TGTGCCAGCAGCCCACGCCCGGACAGGGACACTGAGGCTTTCTTT
CDR3 protein: CASSPRPDRDTEAFF

clone size: NA
D gene: TRBD1
CDR3 length: 14
J gene: TRBJ1-2
V gene: TRBV15
CDR3 DNA: TGTGCCATCAGCAGAGGACAGGGGGCCGGGGGCTACACCTTC
CDR3 protein: CAISRGQGAGGYTF

clone size: many
D gene: NA
CDR3 length: 12
J gene: TRBJ1-2
V gene: TRBV30
CDR3 DNA: TGTGCCTGGAGTGGGGGTGTCCAAGGCTACACCTTC
CDR3 protein: CAWSGGVQGYTF